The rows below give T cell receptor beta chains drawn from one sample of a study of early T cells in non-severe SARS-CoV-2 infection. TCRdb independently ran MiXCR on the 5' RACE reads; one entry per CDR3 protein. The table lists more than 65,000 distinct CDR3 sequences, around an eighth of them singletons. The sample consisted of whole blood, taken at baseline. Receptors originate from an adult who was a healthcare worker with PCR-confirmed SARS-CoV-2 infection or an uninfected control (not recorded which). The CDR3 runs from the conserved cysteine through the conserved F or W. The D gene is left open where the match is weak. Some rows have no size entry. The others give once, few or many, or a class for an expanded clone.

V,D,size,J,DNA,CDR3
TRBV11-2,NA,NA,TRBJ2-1,TGTGCCAGCAGCTTAGTGCGGAGGGCCTACAATGAGCAGTTCTTC,CASSLVRRAYNEQFF
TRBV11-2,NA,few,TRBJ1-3,TGTGCCAGCAGCCTTACTTATTTAGGAAACACCATATATTTT,CASSLTYLGNTIYF
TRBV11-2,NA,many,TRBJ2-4,TGTGCCAGCAGCTTAGTGACAGGAGAAAACATTCAGTACTTC,CASSLVTGENIQYF
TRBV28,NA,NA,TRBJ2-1,TGTGCCAGCACCTATGCGGGCAATGAGCAGTTCTTC,CASTYAGNEQFF
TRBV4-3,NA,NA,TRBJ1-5,TGCGCCAGCAGCCAAGATGGCAGGGTTAATCAGCCCCAGCATTTT,CASSQDGRVNQPQHF
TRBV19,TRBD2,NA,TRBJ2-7,TGTGCCAGTAGTCTCGCTAGCGGGGTCCACGAGCAGTACTTC,CASSLASGVHEQYF
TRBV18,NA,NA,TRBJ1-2,TGTGCCAGCTCACCATTATGGGAAGAGATTAACTATGGCTACACCTTC,CASSPLWEEINYGYTF
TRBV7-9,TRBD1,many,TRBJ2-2,TGTGCCAGGCAGGACGATGACAGGGGAGAGCTGTTTTTT,CARQDDDRGELFF
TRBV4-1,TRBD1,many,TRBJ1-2,TGCGCCAGCAGCCAAGAAAGAGGGGGCGACTATGGCTACACCTTC,CASSQERGGDYGYTF
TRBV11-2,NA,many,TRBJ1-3,TGTGCCAGCAGCTTGACAATGAAGGGAAACACCATATATTTT,CASSLTMKGNTIYF
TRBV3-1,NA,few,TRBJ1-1,TGTGCCAGCAGCCAAGATAGGGGGTACACTGAAGCTTTCTTT,CASSQDRGYTEAFF
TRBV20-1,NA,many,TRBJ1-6,TGCAGTGCTAGAGATCCTGTGGGACGATCACCCCTCCACTTT,CSARDPVGRSPLHF
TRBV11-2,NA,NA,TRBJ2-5,TGTGCCAGCAGCGTGACCGGACTACAAGAGACCCAGTACTTC,CASSVTGLQETQYF
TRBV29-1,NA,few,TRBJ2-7,TGCAGCGCAGTTCCGGCGGAGGGGGCCTACGAGCAGTACTTC,CSAVPAEGAYEQYF
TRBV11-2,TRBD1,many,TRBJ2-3,TGTGCCAGCAGCAAGAGGACAGGGACCTCGAGCAGTGGCACAGATACGCAGTATTTT,CASSKRTGTSSSGTDTQYF
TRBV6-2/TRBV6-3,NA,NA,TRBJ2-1,TGTGCCAGCAGATTGCTTGGCCTTAGCGGCTACAATGAGCAGTTCTTC,CASRLLGLSGYNEQFF
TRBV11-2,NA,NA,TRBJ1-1,TGTGCCAGCAGCTTATCGCCGATCCTAGCTTTCTTT,CASSLSPILAFF
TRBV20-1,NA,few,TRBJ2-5,TGCAGTGCTCCCCGGGACGACGTCGCCCAGTACTTC,CSAPRDDVAQYF
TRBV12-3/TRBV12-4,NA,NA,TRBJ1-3,TGTGCCAGCAGTTTAGGTGGCCGGATCTCTGGAAACACCATATATTTT,CASSLGGRISGNTIYF
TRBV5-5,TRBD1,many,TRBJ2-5,TGTGCCAGCAGCTTGGGGGCGACAGGGGGCGAGACCCAGTACTTC,CASSLGATGGETQYF
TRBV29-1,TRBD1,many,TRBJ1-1,TGCAGCGTCGGACAGGGGATTCAAGCTTTCTTT,CSVGQGIQAFF
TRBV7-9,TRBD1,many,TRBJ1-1,TGTGCCAGCAGCTTAGGAGTGGGACAGGAAGCTTTCTTT,CASSLGVGQEAFF
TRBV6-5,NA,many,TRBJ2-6,TGTGCCAGCAGTGAAGCCTCCTCTGGGGCCAACGTCCTGACTTTC,CASSEASSGANVLTF
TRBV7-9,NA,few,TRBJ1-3,TGTGCCAGCGTGGACAGCACGAAATCCGGAAACACCATATATTTT,CASVDSTKSGNTIYF
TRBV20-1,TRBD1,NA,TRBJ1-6,TGCAGTTCGGCCGGGACAGGGGTGAATTCACCCCTCCACTTT,CSSAGTGVNSPLHF
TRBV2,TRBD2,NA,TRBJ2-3,TGTGCCAGCCCCCTAGCGGGGGGGCCGGGAGATACGCAGTATTTT,CASPLAGGPGDTQYF
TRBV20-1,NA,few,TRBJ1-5,TGCAGTGCTAGTGTCCGGCAGTCCAATCAGCCCCAGCATTTT,CSASVRQSNQPQHF
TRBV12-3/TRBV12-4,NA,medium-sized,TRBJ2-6,TGTGCCAGCAGCTTTTCTGGGGCCAACGTCCTGACTTTC,CASSFSGANVLTF
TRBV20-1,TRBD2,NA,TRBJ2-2,TGCAGTGTCCGCGGGGGGGCGGTCACCGGGGAGCTGTTTTTT,CSVRGGAVTGELFF
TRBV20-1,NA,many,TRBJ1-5,TGCAGTGCTACGGAGGGCAGGAGCAATCAGCCCCAGCATTTT,CSATEGRSNQPQHF
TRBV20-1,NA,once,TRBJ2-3,TGCAGTGCTAGTCCGGGCCGGGATACGCAGTATTTT,CSASPGRDTQYF
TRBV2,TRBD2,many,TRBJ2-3,TGTGCCAGCAGTGAAACCCCGCTAGCGGGTCCTACAGATACGCAGTATTTT,CASSETPLAGPTDTQYF
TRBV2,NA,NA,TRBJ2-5,TGTGCCAGCAGTGAGAATGAGTACCAAGAGACCCAGTACTTC,CASSENEYQETQYF
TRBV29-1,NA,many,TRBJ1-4,TGCAGCGTGCGCACACCAACTAATGAAAAACTGTTTTTT,CSVRTPTNEKLFF
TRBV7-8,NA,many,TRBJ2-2,TGTGCCAGCAGCCCCCGGGACCGTGGGCTTTGGTCCGGGGAGCTGTTTTTT,CASSPRDRGLWSGELFF
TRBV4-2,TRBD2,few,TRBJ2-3,TGTGCCAGCAGCCAACGGCTAGCGGCTCGAGATACGCAGTATTTT,CASSQRLAARDTQYF
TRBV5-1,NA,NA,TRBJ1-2,TGCGCCAGCAGCTTGGCCCCCGATTACTATGGCTACACCTTC,CASSLAPDYYGYTF
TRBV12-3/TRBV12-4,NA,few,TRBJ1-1,TGTGCCAGCAGTTCACCTCTCCCGTATGGCACTGAAGCTTTCTTT,CASSSPLPYGTEAFF
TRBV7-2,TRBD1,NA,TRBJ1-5,TGTGCCAGCAGCTATGACAGGGGTCAGCCCCAGCATTTT,CASSYDRGQPQHF
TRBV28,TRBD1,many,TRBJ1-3,TGTGCCAGCAGTACAGGGGGCGGCTCTGGAAACACCATATATTTT,CASSTGGGSGNTIYF
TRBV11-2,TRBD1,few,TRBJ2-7,TGTGCCAGCAGCATGAGGACAGGGCTTGACGAGCAGTACTTC,CASSMRTGLDEQYF
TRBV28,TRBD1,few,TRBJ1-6,TGTGCCAGCAGTCCGACAGGGAGTCCCTATAATTCACCCCTCCACTTT,CASSPTGSPYNSPLHF
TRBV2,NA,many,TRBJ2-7,TGTGCCAGCAGTGTGAGCTACGAGCAGTACTTC,CASSVSYEQYF
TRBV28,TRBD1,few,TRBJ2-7,TGTGCCAGCAGTGTGACAGGGGGTGATGAGCAGTACTTC,CASSVTGGDEQYF